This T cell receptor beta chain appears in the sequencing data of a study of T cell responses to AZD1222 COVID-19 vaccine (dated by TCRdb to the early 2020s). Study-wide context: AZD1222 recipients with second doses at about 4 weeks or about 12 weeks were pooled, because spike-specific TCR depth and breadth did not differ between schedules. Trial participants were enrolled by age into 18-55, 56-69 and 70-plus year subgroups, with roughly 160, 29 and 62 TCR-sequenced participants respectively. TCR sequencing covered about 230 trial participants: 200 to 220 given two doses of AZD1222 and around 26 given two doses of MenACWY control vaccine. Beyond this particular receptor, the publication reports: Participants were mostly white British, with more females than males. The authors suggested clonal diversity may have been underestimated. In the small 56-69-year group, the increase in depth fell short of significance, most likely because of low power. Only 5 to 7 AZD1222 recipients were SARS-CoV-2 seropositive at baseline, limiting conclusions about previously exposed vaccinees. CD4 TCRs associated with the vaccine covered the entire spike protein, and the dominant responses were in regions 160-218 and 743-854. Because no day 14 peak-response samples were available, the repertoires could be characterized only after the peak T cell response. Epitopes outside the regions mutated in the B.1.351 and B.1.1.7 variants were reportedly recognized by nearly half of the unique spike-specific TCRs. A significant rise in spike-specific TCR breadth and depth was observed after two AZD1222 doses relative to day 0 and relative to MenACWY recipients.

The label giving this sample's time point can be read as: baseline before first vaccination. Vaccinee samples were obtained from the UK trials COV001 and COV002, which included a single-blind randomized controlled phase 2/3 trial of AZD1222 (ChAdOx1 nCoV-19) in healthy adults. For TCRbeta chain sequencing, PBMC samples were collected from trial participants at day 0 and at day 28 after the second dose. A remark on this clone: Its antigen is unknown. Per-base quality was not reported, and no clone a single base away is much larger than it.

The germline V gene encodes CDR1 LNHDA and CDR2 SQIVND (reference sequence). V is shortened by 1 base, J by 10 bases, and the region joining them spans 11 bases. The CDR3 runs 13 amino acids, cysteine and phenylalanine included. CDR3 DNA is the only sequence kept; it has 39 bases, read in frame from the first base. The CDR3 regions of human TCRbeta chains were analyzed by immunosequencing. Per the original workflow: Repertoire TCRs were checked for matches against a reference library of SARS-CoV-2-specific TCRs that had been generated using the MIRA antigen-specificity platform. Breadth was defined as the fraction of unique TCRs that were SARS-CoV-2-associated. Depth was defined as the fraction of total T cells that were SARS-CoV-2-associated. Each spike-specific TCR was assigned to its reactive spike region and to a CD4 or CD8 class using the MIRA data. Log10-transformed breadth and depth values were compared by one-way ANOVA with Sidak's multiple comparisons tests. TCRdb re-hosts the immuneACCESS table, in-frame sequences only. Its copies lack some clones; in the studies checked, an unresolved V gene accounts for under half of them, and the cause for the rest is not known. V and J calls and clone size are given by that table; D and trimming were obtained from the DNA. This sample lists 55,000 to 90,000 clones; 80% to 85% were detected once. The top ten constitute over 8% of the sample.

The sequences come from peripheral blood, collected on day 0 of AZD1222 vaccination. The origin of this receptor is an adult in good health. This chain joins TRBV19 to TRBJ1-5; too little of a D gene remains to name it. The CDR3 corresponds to CASSIAPRSPQHF. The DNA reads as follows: TGTGCCAGTAGTATAGCTCCCCGGAGCCCCCAGCATTTT.